This TCR beta chain is drawn from a study of T cells in Graves' hyperthyroidism and ophthalmopathy. It was uncontrolled infection, other autoimmune disease, pregnancy or lactation that excluded patients. Researchers took RNA transcripts and amplified the TCR beta CDR3 regions from them. TCR CDR3 regions were first amplified by RT-PCR with HTBI primers. Each CDR3 protein is one row after TCRdb ran MiXCR on the multiplex PCR reads. The sample shows about 600,000 distinct CDR3 sequences, more than 13% of them seen only once. CDR1 and CDR2 from the germline V gene are LGHNA and YNFKEQ. This CDR3 contains 17 residues. Unmatched junction bases numbered 6, after V lost 0 bases and J lost 0 bases.

The sequencing input was blood. The clonotype comes from a woman in her late teens or twenties with Graves' ophthalmopathy. This chain links TRBV4-2 with TRBJ2-3; 7 positions match TRBD2. CDR3 sequence (DNA): TGTGCCAGCAGCCAAGATTCCCTAGCGGAAAGCACAGATACGCAGTATTTT. Translating gives CASSQDSLAESTDTQYF.